A selection of T cell receptor beta chains follows, all from one sample in a study of neurological immune-mediated disorders. TCRdb itself ran the 5' RACE reads through MiXCR, one entry per CDR3 protein. The sample yields about 76,000 distinct CDR3 sequences, over 15% seen once. The sample consisted of PBMCs. These receptors came from a woman between 40 and 55 years old in good health. CDR3s include the opening cysteine and the closing phenylalanine or tryptophan. The D gene is left open where the match is weak. Only part of the rows carry a size: once, few, many, or a class if the clone is expanded.

TRBV4-2	-	many	TRBJ2-3	TGTGCCAGCAGCCCTCCCGGGGATACGCAGTATTTT	CASSPPGDTQYF
TRBV6-2/TRBV6-3	TRBD2	many	TRBJ2-5	TGTGCCAGCAGTCCCTGGACTAGCGGGGCCCAAGAGACCCAGTACTTC	CASSPWTSGAQETQYF
TRBV7-6	-	many	TRBJ1-1	TGTGCCAGCAGCCCGGGCGGCGGGGGGAACACTGAAGCTTTCTTT	CASSPGGGGNTEAFF
TRBV5-1	TRBD1	-	TRBJ1-3	TGCGCCAGCAGCTTGGGACCGACAGGGTCTGGAAACACCATATATTTT	CASSLGPTGSGNTIYF
TRBV5-1	-	-	TRBJ2-1	TGCGCCAGCAGCTTCGGCAAAGTCAATGAGCAGTTCTTC	CASSFGKVNEQFF
TRBV29-1	TRBD2	many	TRBJ2-5	TGCAGCGTTGGACTAGCGGGGGGGCCGAAGACCCAGTACTTC	CSVGLAGGPKTQYF
TRBV20-1	-	many	TRBJ2-6	TGCAGTGCTAGAGACGGGGTTTCTGGGGCCAACGTCCTGACTTTC	CSARDGVSGANVLTF
TRBV12-3/TRBV12-4	-	many	TRBJ1-5	TGTGCCAGCAGCCTCCCAGGGCAGATACGATTTTTGCCCCAGCATTTT	CASSLPGQIRFLPQHF
TRBV28	TRBD1	many	TRBJ1-5	TGTGCCAGCAGTTTTCGCGACAGGGGAAATCAGCCCCAGCATTTT	CASSFRDRGNQPQHF
TRBV5-1	TRBD2	many	TRBJ2-1	TGCGCCAGCAGTCATTTAGATAGCGGGGGTCCGAATGAGCAGTTCTTC	CASSHLDSGGPNEQFF
TRBV6-1	-	many	TRBJ1-2	TGTGCCAGCAGTGTATTAGGGGTCGCAATCTCGGCGTACACCTTC	CASSVLGVAISAYTF
TRBV5-1	-	-	TRBJ2-5	TGCGCCAGCAGCACGGAACAGGGTCGGGAGACCAAGTACTTC	CASSTEQGRETKYF
TRBV9	TRBD1	many	TRBJ2-3	TGTGCCAGCAGCCACAGGACAGGGCGAGATACGCAGTATTTT	CASSHRTGRDTQYF